Listed below are T cell receptor beta chains from one sample, sequenced in a study of T cells in Graves' hyperthyroidism and ophthalmopathy. TCRdb independently ran MiXCR on the multiplex PCR reads; one entry per CDR3 protein. The profile shows 150,000 or so distinct CDR3 sequences, over 20% of them singletons. The sample was blood. These TCRs come from a woman between 45 and 65 years old with Graves' hyperthyroidism that later progressed to Graves' ophthalmopathy. The CDR3 runs from the conserved cysteine through the conserved F or W. The D gene is left open where the match is weak. Some rows mark clone size as missing; the rest say once, few, many or name a class of expanded clone.

clone_size j_call v_call d_call cdr3_aa cdr3_nt
few TRBJ2-2 TRBV10-2 - CATSPLTGHTGELFF TGCGCCACCTCACCACTTACAGGACACACCGGGGAGCTGTTTTTT
- TRBJ1-2 TRBV6-1 - CASGKRGRNYGYTF TGTGCCAGCGGTAAACGGGGACGCAACTATGGCTACACCTTC
few TRBJ1-1 TRBV28 TRBD1 CASSHLGQGARATEAFF TGTGCCAGCAGCCACCTCGGACAGGGGGCGCGGGCCACTGAAGCTTTCTTT
- TRBJ2-1 TRBV3-1 TRBD2 CASSPSKAGGPGYNEQFF TGTGCCAGCTCACCATCAAAAGCGGGAGGGCCTGGATACAATGAGCAGTTCTTC
many TRBJ2-5 TRBV11-2 - CASSPTRGIGTQYF TGTGCCAGCAGCCCTACAAGGGGTATTGGGACCCAGTACTTC
- TRBJ1-1 TRBV19 TRBD1 CASSIETGAAFTEAFF TGTGCCAGTAGTATAGAGACAGGGGCCGCGTTCACTGAAGCTTTCTTT
few TRBJ1-1 TRBV28 - CASSLSGGAVDTEAFF TGTGCCAGCAGTTTATCGGGGGGCGCAGTCGACACTGAAGCTTTCTTT
- TRBJ2-2 TRBV28 - CASIPESAGELFF TGTGCCAGCATCCCCGAATCCGCCGGGGAGCTGTTTTTT
many TRBJ2-1 TRBV7-3 - CASSLAPNEQFF TGTGCCAGCAGCTTAGCACCCAATGAGCAGTTCTTC
- TRBJ1-2 TRBV11-2 - CASSLAPYTNYGYTF TGTGCCAGCAGCTTAGCACCTTATACTAACTATGGCTACACCTTC